A single sample is the source of the 14 T cell receptor beta chains below, sequenced in a study of human CD8 memory T cell subsets. By UMI-labeled 5' RACE, the TCR beta libraries were made. TCRdb re-called the 5' RACE reads; one entry per CDR3 protein, DNA not given. The specimen's table records more than 9,000 distinct CDR3 sequences. Specimen: CD8+ stem-like memory T cells (TSCM and TCM) sorted from PBMCs. Subset in this sample: stem-like memory CD8 T cells (TSTEM), CCR7+ PD-1- TIGIT-. These receptors were collected from a human donor in good health.

This CDR3 reads CASRLRGLANYGYTF. The gene calls are TRBV28 and TRBJ1-2; the D call of TRBD1 rests on TCRdb alone, since no DNA is present to check it. The CDR3 is 15 amino acids. CDR1 is MDHEN and CDR2 is SYDVKM in the germline V gene.

V and J are TRBV5-5 and TRBJ1-5; the D call from TCRdb, TRBD1, cannot be confirmed without DNA. Germline V CDR1 and CDR2: SGHKS, YYEKEE (reference sequence). The CDR3 contains 15 residues. CDR3 sequence reads: CASSLEGFINQPQHF. The variable domain in full, completed from reference TRBV5-5 and TRBJ1-5, reads DAGVTQSPTHLIKTRGQQVTLRCSPISGHKSVSWYQQVLGQGPQFIFQYYEKEERGRGNFPDRFSARQFPNYSSELNVNALLLGDSALYLCASSLEGFINQPQHFGDGTRLSIL.

The rearrangement links TRBV3-1 to TRBJ2-1; TCRdb names TRBD1, which stays unverified in the absence of DNA. Germline V lookup: CDR1 LGHDT, CDR2 YNNKEL (reference sequence). CDR3 length equals 15 residues. This CDR3 reads CASSQDRDRYNEQFF.

This clonotype is called medium-sized based on its frequency. This chain connects TRBV28 to TRBJ1-1; TCRdb's D call, TRBD1, is unchecked because there is no DNA. CDR1 MDHEN and CDR2 SYDVKM come from the germline V gene. The CDR3 contains 16 residues. The chain's CDR3 is CASSYAGTASNTEAFF.

The rearrangement joins TRBV11-3 to TRBJ2-5. CDR3 length equals 13 residues. Germline V lookup: CDR1 SGHNT, CDR2 YENEEA. CDR3 loop: CASSFGDQETQYF.

This clonotype is medium-sized by frequency. J is TRBJ2-7 and V is TRBV29-1. Germline loops: CDR1 SQVTM, CDR2 ANQGSEA. This CDR3 has 13 amino acids. The CDR3 is CSVEDRGSYEQYF.

The gene calls are TRBV6-5 and TRBJ2-7; there is no DNA to check the TCRdb D call of TRBD1. CDR1 and CDR2 (germline): MNHEY, SVGAGI. The CDR3 consists of 15 residues. The CDR3 region is CASSKQQGHAYEQYF.

The chain has TRBV6-2 or TRBV6-3 and TRBJ2-1; the D call from TCRdb, TRBD2, cannot be confirmed without DNA. The V gene's germline CDR1 is MNHEY and CDR2 SVGEGT. The CDR3 is 14 amino acids. CDR3 loop: CASGGDETYNEQFF.

The chain has TRBV5-1 and TRBJ1-4; the TRBD1 assignment by TCRdb is unverifiable without DNA. In germline, CDR1 is SGHRS, CDR2 YFSETQ. This CDR3 region has 15 residues. CDR3 residues: CASSLGTGAPEKLFF.

The CDR3 sequence: CASSSIGTPFEQFF. The rearrangement joins TRBV7-9 to TRBJ2-1; TCRdb gives TRBD1 as the D gene, but with no DNA this cannot be confirmed. CDR1 is SEHNR and CDR2 is FQNEAQ in the germline V gene (reference sequence). This CDR3 region has 14 residues.

The chain combines TRBV2 with TRBJ2-1; the TRBD2 assignment by TCRdb is unverifiable without DNA. CDR1 SNHLY and CDR2 FYNNEI come from the germline V gene. The CDR3 spans 15 residues. CDR3 sequence: CASLGGGAPYNEQFF.

The V and J genes are TRBV29-1 and TRBJ2-1; with no DNA, the TCRdb D assignment of TRBD1 cannot be verified. CDR3 length equals 11 residues. Germline lookup yields CDR1 SQVTM and CDR2 ANQGSEA. CDR3: CSVGTELGQFF.

The gene calls are TRBV28 and TRBJ1-5. CDR1 and CDR2 (germline): MDHEN, SYDVKM. The CDR3 has 12 amino acids. The CDR3 here is CASNWRNQPQHF.

This clonotype is identified as medium-sized from frequency. The chain has TRBV11-3 and TRBJ2-1; with no DNA, the TCRdb D assignment of TRBD2 cannot be verified. The germline CDR1 and CDR2 sequences are SGHNT and YENEEA. The CDR3 contains 14 residues. The CDR3 loop is CASSLTGLAFEQFF.